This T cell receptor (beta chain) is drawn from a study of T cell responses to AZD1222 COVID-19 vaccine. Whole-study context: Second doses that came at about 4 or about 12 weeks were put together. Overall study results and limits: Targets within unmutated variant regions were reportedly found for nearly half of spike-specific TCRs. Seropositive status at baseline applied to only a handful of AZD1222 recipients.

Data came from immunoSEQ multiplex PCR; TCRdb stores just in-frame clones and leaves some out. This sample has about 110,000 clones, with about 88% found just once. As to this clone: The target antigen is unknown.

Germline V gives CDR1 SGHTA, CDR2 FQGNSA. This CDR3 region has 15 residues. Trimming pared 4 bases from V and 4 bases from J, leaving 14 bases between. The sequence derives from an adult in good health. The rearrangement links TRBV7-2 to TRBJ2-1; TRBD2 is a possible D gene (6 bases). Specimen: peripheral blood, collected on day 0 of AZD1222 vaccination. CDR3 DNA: TGTGCCAGCAGCTCCCATGGAGGGGCGTACAATGAGCAGTTCTTC. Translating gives CASSSHGGAYNEQFF. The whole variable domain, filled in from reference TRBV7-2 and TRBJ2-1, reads GAGVSQSPSNKVTEKGKDVELRCDPISGHTALYWYRQSLGQGLEFLIYFQGNSAPDKSGLPSDRFSAERTGGSVSTLTIQRTQQEDSAVYLCASSSHGGAYNEQFFGPGTRLTVL.